Below, 15 T cell receptor beta chains from the same sample are listed, as sequenced in a study of blood T cell repertoires in COVID-19. Measured with immunoSEQ multiplex PCR; TCRdb has only the in-frame clones, and not every one. The sample comprises over 75,000 clones, around 82% of which are singletons, and 1.2% rests with the top ten. The source material was peripheral blood. Source of these receptors: a woman older than 75 with acute or convalescent COVID-19.

V usage is TRBV6-6 and J usage is TRBJ2-1, with D unresolved. Germline V lookup: CDR1 MNHNY, CDR2 SVGAGI (reference sequence). The CDR3 consists of 12 residues. V lost 2 bases and J lost 8, with 7 bases in between. The CDR3 loop is CASSYATDEQFF. The CDR3 DNA is TGTGCCAGCAGTTACGCTACGGATGAGCAGTTCTTC.

The genes are TRBV19 and TRBJ2-1; D is undetermined. Germline lookup yields CDR1 LNHDA and CDR2 SQIVND (reference sequence). The ends were cut back, 4 bases at V and 2 bases at J, with 15 bases in the middle. This CDR3 has 16 residues. CDR3 amino acids: CASSKTVYSPYNEQFF. CDR3 bases: TGTGCCAGTAGTAAAACTGTTTATAGCCCCTACAATGAGCAGTTCTTC. The full variable domain, rest sourced from reference TRBV19 and TRBJ2-1, is DGGITQSPKYLFRKEGQNVTLSCEQNLNHDAMYWYRQDPGQGLRLIYYSQIVNDFQKGDIAEGYSVSREKKESFPLTVTSAQKNPTAFYLCASSKTVYSPYNEQFFGPGTRLTVL.

This clone showed up just once. This chain links TRBV12-3 or TRBV12-4 with TRBJ2-1; 11 bases fit TRBD2. V dropped 8 bases and J dropped 10; count of bases not matched to a gene: 7. CDR3 length equals 13 residues. The CDR3 spells CASGTSGKGEQFF. CDR3 DNA sequence: TGTGCCAGCGGGACTAGCGGCAAAGGGGAGCAGTTCTTC.

This clone turned up a few times. The genes are TRBV12-5 and TRBJ2-1; 11 bases line up with TRBD2. The CDR3 extends over 15 amino acids. With 5 bases clipped from V and 4 bases from J, the junction kept 4 bases outside the gene matches. CDR1 and CDR2 (germline): LGHNT, FRNRAP. The CDR3, as DNA: TGTGCTAGTGGTAAGGGACTAGCGGAATACAATGAGCAGTTCTTC. This sequence encodes CASGKGLAEYNEQFF.

In its sample, this clone was seen once. J is TRBJ2-2 and V is TRBV2, with D possibly TRBD2 on 7 matching bases. This CDR3 is built from 16 residues. V was clipped by 7 bases and J by 4 bases, with 19 bases between them. Per germline, CDR1 SNHLY and CDR2 FYNNEI. CDR3 sequence reads: CASTRGGASGTGELFF. The CDR3 bases are TGTGCCAGCACAAGGGGGGGGGCTAGCGGCACCGGGGAGCTGTTTTTT.

This clone was seen only once. The rearrangement uses TRBV5-1 and TRBJ1-1; TRBD1 agrees at 7 bases. Germline CDR1 SGHRS, CDR2 YFSETQ. V lost 1 base and J lost 7; bases outside the gene matches: 4. This CDR3 has 13 amino acids. The CDR3 nucleotides are TGCGCCAGCAGCTTGACCCGGGACAGTGAAGCTTTCTTT. Translating it yields CASSLTRDSEAFF.

This chain links TRBV29-1 with TRBJ1-1; 9 positions match TRBD1. Trimming took 5 bases from V and 4 from J; bases not matched to a gene: 5. Looked up from germline, CDR1 is SQVTM and CDR2 is ANQGSEA. The CDR3 has 13 amino acids. The CDR3 sequence: CSVTGQGFTEAFF. CDR3 DNA sequence: TGCAGCGTTACCGGACAGGGGTTCACTGAAGCTTTCTTT.

The chain links TRBV6-1 to TRBJ2-3, with TRBD2 matching 10 bases. V lost 1 base to trimming and J lost 1 base; unmatched junction nucleotides: 2. The CDR3 consists of 16 residues. CDR1 and CDR2 from the germline V gene are MNHNS and SASEGT. The CDR3 is CASSEGLAGGTDTQYF. The CDR3 nucleotides are TGTGCCAGCAGTGAAGGGCTAGCGGGGGGCACAGATACGCAGTATTTT.

The chain joins TRBV11-2 to TRBJ2-4; the D is unclear. Germline V gene lookup returns CDR1 SGHAT and CDR2 FQNNGV. The ends were cut back, 4 bases at V and 9 bases at J, with 13 bases in the middle. CDR3 length equals 13 residues. The CDR3 loop reads CASSSDPGSIQYF. The CDR3 DNA reads TGTGCCAGCAGCTCAGACCCAGGAAGCATTCAGTACTTC.

Remarks on this clone: One end of the junction is discordant with germline, which a read error may explain. V gene TRBV27 combines with J gene TRBJ2-1, with 7 bases lining up with TRBD2. The CDR3 is 15 residues long. Germline V lookup: CDR1 MNHEY, CDR2 SMNVEV (reference sequence). The CDR3 region has the DNA TGTGCCAGCAGTTTAGGGGCCGGGGACTACAGTGAGCAGTTCTTC. It specifies CASSLGAGDYSEQFF.

The genes are TRBV6-5 and TRBJ2-7; 9 bases agree with TRBD2. V dropped 0 bases and J dropped 3; count of bases not matched to a gene: 3. CDR3 length: 15 amino acids. Germline CDR1 MNHEY, CDR2 SVGAGI. The CDR3 region has the DNA TGTGCCAGCAGTTACTCTGCGGGAGGGATCTACGAGCAGTACTTC. Translation gives CASSYSAGGIYEQYF.

This clone was picked up one time. The chain recombines TRBV18 with TRBJ2-2, with 7 nucleotides matching TRBD1. The CDR3 totals 17 residues. J lost 2 bases, V lost 5 bases, and 11 bases had no gene match. Germline CDR1 reads KGHSH; CDR2 reads LQKENI. DNA for the CDR3: TGTGCCAGCTCAGCCCTCTCGGCAGGGGGAAACACCGGGGAGCTGTTTTTT. Protein product: CASSALSAGGNTGELFF. The full variable domain, completed using reference TRBV18 and TRBJ2-2, is NAGVMQNPRHLVRRRGQEARLRCSPMKGHSHVYWYRQLPEEGLKFMVYLQKENIIDESGMPKERFSAEFPKEGPSILRIQQVVRGDSAAYFCASSALSAGGNTGELFFGEGSRLTVL.

V and J are TRBV2 and TRBJ2-1; the match to TRBD2 covers 10 bases. V lost 0 bases to trimming and J lost 3 bases; unmatched junction nucleotides: 2. The germline gives CDR1 SNHLY, CDR2 FYNNEI. The CDR3 extends over 16 amino acids. The CDR3 DNA follows: TGTGCCAGCAGTGAAGCGCGACTAGCGGGCTACAATGAGCAGTTCTTC. As protein: CASSEARLAGYNEQFF.

The chain combines TRBV6-5 with TRBJ2-7, with 8 bases identical to TRBD1. The J segment lost 1 base and the V segment lost 2 bases, leaving 4 bases of the junction unmatched. This CDR3 has 15 residues. Per the germline V gene, CDR1 is MNHEY and CDR2 is SVGAGI. The CDR3 DNA reads as TGTGCCAGCAGTTACCGGCAGGGGGCATCCTACGAGCAGTACTTC. It encodes CASSYRQGASYEQYF.

CDR3 in DNA: TGTGCCAGCACCTTCGGAGACAGCCTCAATCAGCCCCAGCATTTT. Residues: CASTFGDSLNQPQHF. This chain uses TRBV28 with TRBJ1-5; D possibly corresponds to TRBD1 (5 bases). Trimming took 7 bases from V and 3 from J, leaving 16 bases between them. The CDR3 has 15 residues. The V gene's germline CDR1 is MDHEN and CDR2 SYDVKM.